What follows is one T cell receptor (beta chain) and its context. Per germline, CDR1 LNHNV and CDR2 YYDKDF (reference sequence). The CDR3 loop spans 17 amino acids. Unmatched junction bases numbered 14, after V lost 3 bases and J lost 6 bases. Reverse transcription of about 0.5 to 1 ug RNA was carried out with random hexamers. With immunoSEQ multiplex PCR, TCR beta CDR3 was amplified across 54 Vbeta and 13 Jbeta. TCRdb analysed the immunoSEQ multiplex PCR reads with MiXCR anew, one entry per CDR3 protein. This sample carries some 150,000 distinct CDR3 sequences, approximately 95% of them seen once, and the ten largest clones take 0.14%. This specimen belongs to a study of CD8 T cells in Susac syndrome. Overall study: Clinical remission applied to under ten sequenced Susac syndrome patients, and more than five had active disease.

The gene calls are TRBV15 and TRBJ1-5, with 7 bases identical to TRBD1. The sequence was obtained from a human donor with Susac syndrome. Sequenced: CD4+ T cells from PBMCs. The DNA of the CDR3 is TGTGCCACCAGCAGGCCGGTTGGGCAGGGGGTTTTTCAGCCCCAGCATTTT. Its translation is CATSRPVGQGVFQPQHF.